These 26 T cell receptor beta chains came from one sample sequenced in a study of T cell clonality in common variable immunodeficiency. The method was immunoSEQ multiplex PCR; TCRdb's version includes in-frame clones alone and lacks a portion of them. This sample carries about 42,000 clones, none of them present only once. Material: peripheral blood mononuclear cells. The receptors were sampled from a person between 18 and 75 years old in good health.

This clone has at least ten counts. With the read ending 3 residues before the CDR3 end, the germline J gene is used to fill in that end. This chain uses TRBV4-1 with TRBJ1-1; 7 bases line up with TRBD1. Germline loops: CDR1 MGHRA, CDR2 YSYEKL. This CDR3 is built from 13 residues. V lost 9 bases and J lost 3; bases outside the gene matches: 7. CDR3 DNA (partial): TGCGCCAGTAGGCGGCAGGGGGACACTGAA. Encoded protein: CASRRQGDTE. The entire CDR3 protein reads CASRRQGDTEAFF.

This clone was observed at least ten times. The CDR3 extends 3 residues past the end of the read, so its final part is completed from the germline J gene. The chain uses TRBV5-1 and TRBJ2-1; weak D call: TRBD1 (7 bases). The CDR3 consists of 15 residues. The germline V gene encodes CDR1 SGHRS and CDR2 YFSETQ. The V and J ends lost 4 bases and 4 bases respectively, with 15 bases between them. The CDR3 bases that were read are TGCGCCAGCAGCCCTCAGGGGGGAAAATACAATGAG. This sequence encodes CASSPQGGKYNE. The complete CDR3 sequence is CASSPQGGKYNEQFF.

The sample holds many counts of this clone. The sequence runs out 3 residues before the end of the CDR3; the remainder is reconstructed from the germline J gene. The chain couples TRBV5-1 to TRBJ2-7; 10 bases agree with TRBD1. Germline-derived CDR1 and CDR2 are SGHRS and YFSETQ. Trimming took 7 bases from V and 5 from J; bases not matched to a gene: 9. This CDR3 has 14 amino acids. CDR3 in amino acids: CASAPGTGDNEQYF. Partial CDR3 DNA: TGCGCCAGCGCTCCCGGGACAGGGGACAACGAG.

This clone was counted at least ten times. At one end, the junction sequence differs from germline, possibly due to a read error. The read finishes 3 residues shy of the CDR3 end, and the germline J gene is used to complete it. The chain recombines TRBV18 with TRBJ2-2; TRBD2 might be the D (6 bases). Germline V gives CDR1 KGHSH, CDR2 LQKENI. The CDR3 length is 18 residues. Incomplete CDR3 DNA: TGTGCCAGCTCACCAAAAGCCCCGGGAGAGACGAACATCGGGGGG. It translates to CASSPKAPGETNIGG. The full CDR3 sequence reads CASSPKAPGETNIGGLFF.

The sample holds many counts of this clone. The read comes to an end 3 residues before the CDR3 does, leaving the germline J gene to fill in the end. The chain links TRBV7-6 to TRBJ2-5; 7 nucleotides line up with TRBD2. The CDR3 covers 14 residues. CDR1 is SGHVS, CDR2 FNYEAQ, per germline. Trimming took 1 base from V and 5 from J; bases not matched to a gene: 4. The CDR3 DNA, read in part, is TGTGCCAGCAGCTTAGGTGGGAGGGGTGAGACC. Translation: CASSLGGRGET. The whole CDR3 reads CASSLGGRGETQYF.

This clone was counted ten times or more. The read is 3 residues too short to cover the CDR3 end, so that end is filled in from the germline J gene. The V call is TRBV7-3, the J call TRBJ2-5, with 9 bases identical to TRBD1. Germline V CDR1 and CDR2: SGHTA, FQGTGA. The CDR3 totals 15 residues. The J segment lost 5 bases and the V segment lost 4 bases, leaving 8 bases of the junction unmatched. The CDR3 spells CASSSTGGLLETQYF. The CDR3 bases that were read are TGTGCCAGCAGCTCCACAGGGGGCCTACTTGAGACC.

This clone was recorded a few times. A much bigger clone sits one base away, suggesting this may be a read error. The read halts 3 residues ahead of the CDR3 end, with the missing end drawn from the germline J gene. The chain uses TRBV30 and TRBJ1-4; weak D call: TRBD1 (5 bases). The germline gives CDR1 GTSNPN, CDR2 SVGIG (reference sequence). The CDR3 consists of 16 residues. The chain's CDR3 is CAWSVVQVSGANVLFF. The part of the CDR3 DNA that was read is TGTGCCTGGAGTGTGGTTCAGGTATCTGGGGCCAACGTA.

With regard to this clone: Read coverage stops 3 residues before the CDR3 terminus; the germline J gene supplies the remainder. The chain carries TRBV19 and TRBJ2-7, with TRBD2 as a possible D gene (6 bases). Germline V gene sequence: CDR1 LNHDA, CDR2 SQIVND (reference sequence). V dropped 7 bases and J dropped 1 base, with 14 bases sitting between them. The CDR3 runs to 14 residues. Partial CDR3 DNA: TGTGCCAGTACTCCGGGACTTCAATCCTACGAG. The encoded protein is CASTPGLQSYE. The entire CDR3 protein is CASTPGLQSYEQYF.

The sample holds many counts of this clone. The read ends 3 residues before the CDR3 terminus; that terminus is restored from the germline J gene. J is TRBJ2-7 and V is TRBV2; maybe TRBD1 (7 bases). With 6 bases removed from V and 5 bases from J, the gap between germline ends came to 14 bases. In germline, CDR1 is SNHLY, CDR2 FYNNEI. This CDR3 comprises 13 residues. The part of the CDR3 DNA that was read is TGTGCCAGCAGGGGGGGACAGTTGAACGAG. Encoded protein: CASRGGQLNE. The entire CDR3 is CASRGGQLNEQYF.

Of note for this clone: The DNA ends 3 residues before the CDR3 does, and the rest of the CDR3 is filled in from the germline J gene. This chain uses TRBV5-6 with TRBJ2-2; tentative D call: TRBD2 (6 bases). V lost 4 bases to trimming and J lost 9 bases, with 16 bases between them. Germline lookup yields CDR1 SGHDT and CDR2 YYEEEE. This CDR3 contains 14 residues. The DNA read from the CDR3 is TGTGCCAGCAGCCAGGGACTGCGCGGGAGGGAG. Translating gives CASSQGLRGRE. Given in full, the CDR3 is CASSQGLRGRELFF.

This clone was recorded a few times. The CDR3 end falls 3 residues outside the read, so it is completed with the germline J gene. The genes are TRBV7-2 and TRBJ1-2; D remains ambiguous. Germline loops: CDR1 SGHTA, CDR2 FQGNSA. The CDR3 sequence is 15 residues long. Partial CDR3 DNA: TGTGCCAGCAGCTTAGGACTAGAATGGTACAATGAC. Translating gives CASSLGLEWYND. The entire CDR3 protein is CASSLGLEWYNDYTF.

This clone appeared many times. The CDR3 goes on 3 residues after the read ends, and that part is filled in from the germline J gene. The genes are TRBV27 and TRBJ2-7; 10 bases align to TRBD1. Unmatched junction bases numbered 11, after V lost 4 bases and J lost 5 bases. CDR3 length: 16 amino acids. The V gene's germline CDR1 is MNHEY and CDR2 SMNVEV (reference sequence). CDR3 DNA, as far as it was read: TGTGCCAGCAGTTCCACCGGGACAGGGGTTCCCCACGAG. Its protein is CASSSTGTGVPHE. The full CDR3 protein is CASSSTGTGVPHEQYF.

This clone was counted at least ten times. The sequenced fragment ends 3 residues before the CDR3 boundary, so the rest is inferred from the germline J gene. This rearrangement joins TRBV20-1 to TRBJ2-3; D possibly corresponds to TRBD1 (6 bases). CDR1 and CDR2 from the germline V gene are DFQATT and SNEGSKA (reference sequence). This CDR3 is 15 amino acids long. CDR3 bases read: TGCAGTGCTAGAGGGACAGCGCATAACGGGGAGACG. Translating it yields CSARGTAHNGET. The entire CDR3 sequence reads CSARGTAHNGETQYF.

This clone was counted many times. The read falls 3 residues short of the CDR3 end, and the missing part is taken from the germline J gene. The V call is TRBV20-1, the J call TRBJ1-4; 8 positions agree with TRBD1. CDR3 length: 16 residues. Germline V lookup: CDR1 DFQATT, CDR2 SNEGSKA (reference sequence). V gave up 0 bases and J gave up 6 bases; unmatched junction bases: 9. CDR3 DNA, as far as it was read: TGCAGTGCTAGAGACATAGTCAGGGGGCAGGATGAAAAA. Translating gives CSARDIVRGQDEK. The full CDR3 protein is CSARDIVRGQDEKLFF.

This clone appeared many times. Read data end 3 residues before the CDR3 end; the end is taken from the germline J gene. The chain joins TRBV29-1 to TRBJ2-2, with TRBD2 as a possible D gene (6 bases). Germline V gene lookup returns CDR1 SQVTM and CDR2 ANQGSEA. The length of the CDR3 is 14 residues. V was cut by 3 bases and J by 6 bases, with 14 bases left in between. The CDR3 loop is CSVEYRGGSGELFF. The CDR3 bases that were read are TGCAGCGTTGAGTACCGGGGAGGATCCGGGGAG.

This clone came up many times. The observed sequence ends 3 residues before the CDR3 terminus, with the missing tail filled in from the germline J gene. This chain links TRBV20-1 with TRBJ2-3, with D uncertain. The CDR3 length is 13 residues. V dropped 6 bases and J dropped 2 bases, with 12 bases sitting between them. Germline CDR1 reads DFQATT; CDR2 reads SNEGSKA (reference sequence). The part of the CDR3 DNA that was read is TGCAGTGCCATCATCGGTTTCACAGATACG. Encoded protein: CSAIIGFTDT. The full CDR3 sequence reads CSAIIGFTDTQYF.

This clone was counted many times. The DNA ends 3 residues before the CDR3 does, and the rest of the CDR3 is filled in from the germline J gene. The rearrangement links TRBV7-3 to TRBJ2-1; 9 nucleotides agree with TRBD2. The CDR3 length is 15 residues. V gave up 5 bases and J gave up 0 bases; unmatched junction bases: 2. CDR1 is SGHTA, CDR2 FQGTGA, per germline. The CDR3 bases that were read are TGTGCCAGCAGCCCTAGCGGGAACTCCTACAATGAG. This sequence encodes CASSPSGNSYNE. The full-length CDR3 reads as CASSPSGNSYNEQFF.

Ten or more counts support this clone. The missing CDR3 end, 3 residues past where the read stops, is filled in from the germline J gene. The rearrangement joins TRBV19 to TRBJ2-1; 7 bases fit TRBD2. The CDR3 covers 14 residues. V trimming: 7 bases; J trimming: 5 bases; junction bases outside the gene matches: 8. Germline loops: CDR1 LNHDA, CDR2 SQIVND (reference sequence). CDR3 DNA, as far as it was read: TGTGCCAGTAAGGAAGCGGGATATGACAATGAG. Translated, it gives CASKEAGYDNE. The whole CDR3 protein is CASKEAGYDNEQFF.

This clone was recorded at least ten times. The CDR3 reads CASSSQGLREKLFF. The sequenced part of the CDR3 DNA is TGTGCCAGCAGTTCTCAAGGACTAAGAGAAAAA. The rearrangement links TRBV28 to TRBJ1-4, with D hard to call. The read terminates 3 residues before the CDR3 end, so the remaining end is supplied by the germline J gene. Trimming took 4 bases from V and 8 from J, leaving 14 bases between them. Germline V gene data show CDR1 as MDHEN and CDR2 as SYDVKM. This CDR3 comprises 14 residues.

The table lists this clone with many counts. The read falls 3 residues short of the CDR3 end, and the missing part is taken from the germline J gene. The chain recombines TRBV29-1 with TRBJ1-4, with a possible D match to TRBD1 (5 bases). The germline V gene encodes CDR1 SQVTM and CDR2 ANQGSEA. This CDR3 comprises 11 residues. Between the trimmed V and J ends, which lost 7 bases and 10 bases, there was a span of 13 bases. The CDR3 DNA, read in part, is TGCAGCGGCGGGGCGGCGGGAAAA. This codes for CSGGAAGK. The whole CDR3 region reads CSGGAAGKLFF.

In this sample, this clone turned up many times. The CDR3 end falls 3 residues outside the read, so it is completed with the germline J gene. The rearrangement joins TRBV18 to TRBJ1-5, with D possibly matching TRBD1 (5 bases). Trimming removed 6 bases from V and 5 bases from J, with 17 bases in between. Looked up from germline, CDR1 is KGHSH and CDR2 is LQKENI. The CDR3 consists of 15 residues. CDR3 in amino acids: CASSAVQGKDQPQHF. The part of the CDR3 DNA that was read is TGTGCCAGCTCCGCAGTTCAGGGAAAGGATCAGCCC.

In its sample, this clone was seen many times. Read coverage stops 3 residues before the CDR3 terminus; the germline J gene supplies the remainder. The J gene is TRBJ2-2, the V gene TRBV7-2; D possibly corresponds to TRBD1 (6 bases). Germline V CDR1 and CDR2: SGHTA, FQGNSA. This CDR3 contains 14 residues. V lost 6 bases to trimming and J lost 2 bases, with 10 bases between them. The CDR3: CASRTGTNTGELFF. The part of the CDR3 DNA that was read is TGTGCCAGCAGAACCGGGACAAACACCGGGGAG. The whole variable domain, remainder taken from reference TRBV7-2 and TRBJ2-2, is GAGVSQSPSNKVTEKGKDVELRCDPISGHTALYWYRQSLGQGLEFLIYFQGNSAPDKSGLPSDRFSAERTGGSVSTLTIQRTQQEDSAVYLCASRTGTNTGELFFGEGSRLTVL.

This clone was observed at least ten times. With the read ending 3 residues before the CDR3 end, the germline J gene is used to fill in that end. J is TRBJ1-1 and V is TRBV7-2; D possibly corresponds to TRBD1 (5 bases). The CDR3 has 15 amino acids. Germline V gives CDR1 SGHTA, CDR2 FQGNSA. V shed 5 bases and J shed 5 bases, with 18 bases lying between them. CDR3: CASSLSAGVKTEAFF. The DNA read from the CDR3 is TGTGCCAGCAGCCTCTCTGCGGGGGTAAAGACTGAA.

This clone showed up many times. The CDR3 end falls 3 residues outside the read, so it is completed with the germline J gene. The chain couples TRBV7-8 to TRBJ2-7, with D possibly TRBD2 on 6 matching bases. Germline V gene sequence: CDR1 SGHVS, CDR2 FQNEAQ. The V end was cut by 8 bases, the J end by 4 bases, with 15 bases between. The CDR3 length is 13 residues. Partial CDR3 DNA: TGTGCCAGCGGACGGTCAGGGAGGTACGAG. It encodes CASGRSGRYE. The complete CDR3 reads CASGRSGRYEQYF. Supplemented by reference TRBV7-8 and TRBJ2-7, the full variable domain reads GAGVSQSPRYKVAKRGQDVALRCDPISGHVSLFWYQQALGQGPEFLTYFQNEAQLDKSGLPSDRFFAERPEGSVSTLKIQRTQQEDSAVYLCASGRSGRYEQYFGPGTRLTVT.

This clone was seen ten or more times. The CDR3 is cut off 3 residues early in the read; its end comes from the germline J gene. This chain uses TRBV4-1 with TRBJ2-1; TRBD1 matches 7 bases. The V and J ends lost 2 bases and 0 bases, in that order; junction bases with no gene match: 1. The CDR3 has 15 amino acids. Germline CDR1 MGHRA, CDR2 YSYEKL. The CDR3 loop is CASSQNRGSYNEQFF. The covered CDR3 bases are TGCGCCAGCAGCCAAAACAGGGGCTCCTACAATGAG.

This clone was seen many times. The read stops 3 residues short of the end of the CDR3; the missing end is completed from the germline J gene. The chain is built from TRBV6-2 or TRBV6-3 and TRBJ1-5; no reliable D call. Germline V CDR1 and CDR2: MNHEY, SVGEGT. The CDR3 contains 12 residues. Trimming removed 2 bases from V and 9 bases from J, with 8 bases in between. Partial CDR3 DNA: TGTGCCAGCAGTTACCAAGGGTTGCCC. Its protein is CASSYQGLP. The CDR3, in full, reads CASSYQGLPQHF.